This T cell receptor beta chain was sequenced in a study of molecular identifiers for immune sequencing clone quantification. TCRdb re-called the PCR reads through MiXCR, storing one row per CDR3 protein. The sample carries about 23,000 distinct CDR3 sequences, more than 15% recorded once. This clonotype is medium-sized. Germline V lookup: CDR1 SEHNR, CDR2 FQNEAQ (reference sequence). This CDR3 spans 12 amino acids. V was cut by 5 bases and J by 2 bases, with 6 bases left in between. V usage is TRBV7-9 and J usage is TRBJ1-1, with unresolved D. Sequenced input: naive CD8+ T cells from blood, with Jurkat cell RNA spiked in. Subset defined: FACS-sorted CD8+CD4-CCR7+CD45RA+ naive T cells. The receptor was isolated from a human donor in good health. Some libraries in this study had Jurkat cell RNA spiked in. CDR3 coding DNA: TGTGCCAGCAGCCCGACCAACACTGAAGCTTTCTTT. Its translation is CASSPTNTEAFF.